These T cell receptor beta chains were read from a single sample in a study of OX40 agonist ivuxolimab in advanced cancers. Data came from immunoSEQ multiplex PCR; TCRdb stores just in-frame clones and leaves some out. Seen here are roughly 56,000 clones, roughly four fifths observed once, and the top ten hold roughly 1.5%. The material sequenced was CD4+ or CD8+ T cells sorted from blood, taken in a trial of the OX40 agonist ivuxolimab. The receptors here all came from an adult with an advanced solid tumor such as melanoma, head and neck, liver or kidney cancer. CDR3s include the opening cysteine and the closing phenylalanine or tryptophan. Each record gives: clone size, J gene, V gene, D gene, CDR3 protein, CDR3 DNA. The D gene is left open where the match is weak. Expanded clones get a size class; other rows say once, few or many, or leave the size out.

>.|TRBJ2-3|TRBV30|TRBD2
CAWMAGGQTDTQYF
TGTGCCTGGATGGCGGGGGGGCAGACAGATACGCAGTATTTT
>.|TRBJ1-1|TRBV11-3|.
CASSLVGGMNTEAFF
TGTGCCAGCAGCTTAGTTGGTGGCATGAACACTGAAGCTTTCTTT
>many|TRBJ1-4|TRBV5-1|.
CASSLAEGRANEKLFF
TGCGCCAGCAGCTTGGCTGAGGGAAGGGCTAATGAAAAACTGTTTTTT
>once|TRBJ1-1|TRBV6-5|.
CASRHRAGGSTEAFF
TGTGCCAGCAGACACCGGGCCGGGGGTAGCACTGAAGCTTTCTTT
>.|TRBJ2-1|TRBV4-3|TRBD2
CASSQMTSGGAYNEQFF
TGCGCCAGCAGCCAAATGACTAGCGGGGGCGCCTACAATGAGCAGTTCTTC
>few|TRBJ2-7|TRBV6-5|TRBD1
CASRQGGRSYEQYF
TGTGCCAGCAGACAGGGGGGAAGGTCCTACGAGCAGTACTTC
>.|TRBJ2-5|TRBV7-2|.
CASSSRYREETQYF
TGTGCCAGCAGCTCCCGTTACCGGGAAGAGACCCAGTACTTC
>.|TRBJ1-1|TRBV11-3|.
CASSFYTTPEAFF
TGTGCCAGCAGCTTCTATACGACCCCTGAAGCTTTCTTT
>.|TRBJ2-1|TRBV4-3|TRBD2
CASSQVLGLAGISNEQFF
TGCGCCAGCAGCCAAGTCCTTGGACTAGCGGGAATATCCAATGAGCAGTTCTTC
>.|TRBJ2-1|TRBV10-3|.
CAISEVSGYSYNEQFF
TGTGCCATCAGTGAAGTAAGCGGGTACTCCTACAATGAGCAGTTCTTC
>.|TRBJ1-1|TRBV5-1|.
CASSLLQANTEAFF
TGCGCCAGCAGCTTATTGCAGGCCAACACTGAAGCTTTCTTT
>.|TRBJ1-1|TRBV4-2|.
CASSHLGGGRDTEAFF
TGTGCCAGCAGCCATCTAGGGGGGGGCCGGGACACTGAAGCTTTCTTT
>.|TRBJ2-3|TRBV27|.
CASSVTPGLPTDTQYF
TGTGCCAGCAGTGTGACACCGGGACTTCCCACAGATACGCAGTATTTT
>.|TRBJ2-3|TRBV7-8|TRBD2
CASSSRTSGARDTQYF
TGTGCCAGCAGCTCCCGGACTAGCGGGGCCAGGGATACGCAGTATTTT
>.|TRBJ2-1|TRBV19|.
CASSIDSFSYNEQFF
TGTGCCAGTAGTATAGACAGTTTTTCCTACAATGAGCAGTTCTTC
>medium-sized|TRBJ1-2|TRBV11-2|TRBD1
CASSFRQGSTF
TGTGCCAGCAGCTTCAGACAGGGCAGCACCTTC
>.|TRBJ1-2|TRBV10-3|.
CATRDRNYGYTF
TGTGCCACCAGAGACAGGAACTATGGCTACACCTTC
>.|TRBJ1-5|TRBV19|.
CASSIGVTPGQPQHF
TGTGCCAGTAGTATCGGAGTTACCCCCGGGCAGCCCCAGCATTTT
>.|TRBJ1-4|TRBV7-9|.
CASSPRKGEKLFF
TGTGCCAGCAGCCCTAGAAAAGGGGAAAAACTGTTTTTT
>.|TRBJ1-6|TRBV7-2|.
CASLGDLSNNSPLHF
TGTGCCAGCCTTGGGGACCTTTCAAATAATTCACCCCTCCACTTT
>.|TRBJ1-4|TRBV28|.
CASSTLGADEKLFF
TGTGCCAGCAGCACCCTTGGGGCGGATGAAAAACTGTTTTTT
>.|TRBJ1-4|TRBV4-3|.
CASSQDLGSNEKLFF
TGCGCCAGCAGCCAAGACTTGGGTTCTAATGAAAAACTGTTTTTT
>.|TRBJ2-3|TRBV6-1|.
CASSDTRLDTQYF
TGTGCCAGCAGCGACACCAGGCTAGATACGCAGTATTTT
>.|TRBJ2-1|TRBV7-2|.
CASSFFPDPYNEQFF
TGTGCCAGCAGCTTCTTCCCCGACCCCTACAATGAGCAGTTCTTC
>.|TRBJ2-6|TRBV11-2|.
CASSLGPVRPGANVLTF
TGTGCCAGCAGCTTAGGACCGGTTCGACCTGGGGCCAACGTCCTGACTTTC
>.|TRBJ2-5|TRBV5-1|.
CASSLGQEQETQYF
TGCGCCAGCAGCTTGGGACAGGAGCAAGAGACCCAGTACTTC
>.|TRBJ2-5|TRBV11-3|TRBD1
CASSPGTGLKGETQYF
TGTGCCAGCAGCCCCGGGACAGGTCTAAAGGGGGAGACCCAGTACTTC
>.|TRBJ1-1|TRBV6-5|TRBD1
CASSSNRGSTEAFF
TGTGCCAGCAGCAGTAACAGGGGAAGCACTGAAGCTTTCTTT
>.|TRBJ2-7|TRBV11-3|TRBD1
CASSFQGQLSYEQYF
TGTGCCAGCAGCTTCCAGGGACAGTTATCCTACGAGCAGTACTTC
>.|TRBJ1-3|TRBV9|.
CASSPSPQGNTIYF
TGTGCCAGCAGCCCCTCGCCCCAGGGAAACACCATATATTTT
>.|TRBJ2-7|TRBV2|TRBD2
CASSEAGGAFMDEQYF
TGTGCCAGCAGTGAAGCGGGAGGGGCTTTTATGGACGAGCAGTACTTC
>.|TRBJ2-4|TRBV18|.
CASSPENIQYF
TGTGCCAGCTCCCCGGAAAACATTCAGTACTTC
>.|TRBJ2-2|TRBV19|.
CASSIVRKTLNTGELFF
TGTGCCAGTAGTATAGTGAGAAAAACCCTGAACACCGGGGAGCTGTTTTTT
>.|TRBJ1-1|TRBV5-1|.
CATSGGGTNTEAFF
TGCGCCACCAGCGGTGGGGGCACGAACACTGAAGCTTTCTTT
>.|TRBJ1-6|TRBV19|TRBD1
CASSPGQGGSPRSPLHF
TGTGCCAGTAGCCCTGGGCAGGGGGGAAGCCCCCGTTCACCCCTCCACTTT
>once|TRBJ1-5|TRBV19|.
CASSLKRGENQPQHF
TGTGCCAGTAGTTTGAAGCGGGGAGAAAATCAGCCCCAGCATTTT
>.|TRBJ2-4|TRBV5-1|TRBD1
CASSSGTGATNIQYF
TGCGCCAGCAGCTCTGGGACAGGGGCTACGAACATTCAGTACTTC
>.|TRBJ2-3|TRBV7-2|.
CASSLGPLVGDTQYF
TGTGCCAGCAGCTTAGGCCCCCTGGTAGGAGATACGCAGTATTTT
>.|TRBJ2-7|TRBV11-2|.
CASSRSSEQYF
TGTGCCAGCAGCCGTAGCTCCGAGCAGTACTTC
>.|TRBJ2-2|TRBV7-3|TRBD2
CASSLSSGGPGTGELFF
TGTGCCAGCAGCTTATCTAGCGGGGGGCCAGGCACCGGGGAGCTGTTTTTT
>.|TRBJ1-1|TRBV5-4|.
CASSFRGGTEAFF
TGTGCCAGCAGCTTTCGTGGTGGGACTGAAGCTTTCTTT
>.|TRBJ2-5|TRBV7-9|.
CASSLPGTTPGETQYF
TGTGCCAGCAGCTTACCCGGGACAACCCCTGGGGAGACCCAGTACTTC
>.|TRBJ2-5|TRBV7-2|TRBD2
CASSLANFAGVETQYF
TGTGCCAGCAGCTTAGCTAATTTTGCGGGGGTGGAGACCCAGTACTTC
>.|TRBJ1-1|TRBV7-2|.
CASSLFRDTEAFF
TGTGCCAGCAGCTTATTCAGGGACACTGAAGCTTTCTTT
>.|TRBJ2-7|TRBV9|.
CASSAPLTATYEQYF
TGTGCCAGCAGCGCACCGTTGACGGCCACCTACGAGCAGTACTTC
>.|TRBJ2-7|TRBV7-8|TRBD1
CASSMRRIGQAKAFEQYF
TGTGCCAGCAGCATGCGCCGGATTGGACAGGCAAAAGCGTTCGAGCAGTACTTC
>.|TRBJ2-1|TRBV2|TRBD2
CASSPGTSHDNEQFF
TGTGCCAGCAGTCCCGGGACTAGTCATGACAATGAGCAGTTCTTC
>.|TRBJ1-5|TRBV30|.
CAWSVNSVNQPQHF
TGTGCCTGGAGTGTAAACAGCGTCAATCAGCCCCAGCATTTT
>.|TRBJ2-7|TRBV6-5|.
CASTDTSYEQYF
TGTGCCAGCACTGACACCTCCTACGAGCAGTACTTC
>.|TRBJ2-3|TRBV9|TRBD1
CASSVRQGTHTDTQYF
TGTGCCAGCAGCGTCCGACAGGGCACCCACACAGATACGCAGTATTTT
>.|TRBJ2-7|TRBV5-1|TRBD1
CASSSLQGADGEQYF
TGCGCCAGCAGCTCCCTACAGGGGGCGGATGGCGAGCAGTACTTC
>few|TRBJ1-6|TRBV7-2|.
CASRAGSSRSPLHF
TGTGCCAGCAGGGCAGGGTCAAGTCGATCACCCCTCCACTTT